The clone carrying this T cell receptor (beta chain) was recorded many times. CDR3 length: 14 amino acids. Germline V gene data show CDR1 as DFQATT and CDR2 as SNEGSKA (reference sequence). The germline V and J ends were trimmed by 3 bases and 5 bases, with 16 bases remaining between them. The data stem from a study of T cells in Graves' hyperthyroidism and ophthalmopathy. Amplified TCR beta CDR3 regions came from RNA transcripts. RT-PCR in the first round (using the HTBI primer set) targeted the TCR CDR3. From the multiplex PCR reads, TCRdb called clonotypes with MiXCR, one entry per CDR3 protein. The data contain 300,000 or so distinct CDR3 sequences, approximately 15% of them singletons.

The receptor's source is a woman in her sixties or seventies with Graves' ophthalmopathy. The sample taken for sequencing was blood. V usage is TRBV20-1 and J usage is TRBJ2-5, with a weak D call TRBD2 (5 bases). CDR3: CSASRGIVAETQYF. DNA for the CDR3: TGCAGTGCTAGTCGTGGAATCGTAGCGGAGACCCAGTACTTC.